Below, one T cell receptor (beta chain) is given with its context. What it binds is not known. The entry originates in a study of PD-L1 blockade in urothelial cancer. The study, taken as a whole, reports: Lower than median blood TCR clonality before treatment predicted better survival. Tumor-associated blood clones were expanded more by durable-benefit patients at 3 weeks.

CDR3 length equals 14 residues. Between the trimmed V and J ends, which lost 0 bases and 1 base, there was a span of 6 bases. Germline V gene lookup returns CDR1 SGHRS and CDR2 YFSETQ. Time point given: peripheral blood 6 weeks after treatment start. Sequencing was performed with immunoSEQ multiplex PCR; in TCRdb, only in-frame clones are kept and a portion is missing. The table lists under 60,000 clones, 75% to 90% of them singletons. The V call is TRBV5-1, the J call TRBJ2-3, with D unresolved. The source is a man aged 60 to 69 with urothelial cancer. The sequencing here drew on PBMCs, taken around atezolizumab (anti-PD-L1) treatment. The CDR3 spells CASSLGHRTDTQYF. CDR3 nucleotide sequence: TGCGCCAGCAGCTTGGGACATCGCACAGATACGCAGTATTTT.